This T cell receptor beta chain was sequenced for a study of blood T cell repertoires in COVID-19. Study context: Acute and convalescent COVID-19 samples came from the United States, Italy and Spain. Sample material is recorded as cDNA or gDNA derived from T cells, B-cell-depleted T cells, or PBMCs.

Per the authors' pipeline: Quantification of nucleated cells was approximated via reference gene primer amplification. Clones were sequenced by immunoSEQ multiplex PCR, and TCRdb holds only the in-frame ones, with some missing. The DNA was the basis for D and trimming; V, J and clone size are from that table. The sample holds some 31,000 clones, nearly 90% seen once. V dropped 4 bases and J dropped 2 bases, with 6 bases sitting between them. Germline CDR1 is LNHDA and CDR2 is SQIVND (reference sequence). This CDR3 spans 12 amino acids. This sequence was found in a man between 60 and 75 years old with active COVID-19. This chain uses TRBV19 with TRBJ2-7; D remains ambiguous. Sequences were obtained from peripheral blood. This CDR3 is CASSTIPYEQYF. The CDR3 DNA reads as TGTGCCAGTAGTACCATCCCCTACGAGCAGTACTTC.